Following are 25 T cell receptor beta chains from one sample sequenced in a study of T cells in localized non-small cell lung cancer. Sequencing used immunoSEQ multiplex PCR; TCRdb keeps in-frame clones, though not all of them. The top ten clones hold roughly 15% of a sample with tens of thousands of clones, 87% of them seen once. The sequences come from peripheral blood, collected before any cancer treatment. These receptors came from a man between 40 and 70 years old with stage I squamous cell lung carcinoma.

The rearrangement links TRBV19 to TRBJ1-4; 11 bases fit TRBD1. The CDR3 totals 15 residues. CDR1 and CDR2 from the germline V gene are LNHDA and SQIVND (reference sequence). Losses at the gene ends were 5 bases for V and 5 bases for J; bases not matched to a gene: 4. CDR3 residues: CASSPRDRGNEKLFF. The DNA for the CDR3 is TGTGCCAGTAGTCCCCGGGACAGGGGGAATGAAAAACTGTTTTTT.

V gene TRBV5-6 combines with J gene TRBJ1-5; no firm D call. CDR1 SGHDT and CDR2 YYEEEE come from the germline V gene. The CDR3 spans 14 residues. V lost 1 base and J lost 4, with 9 bases in between. The CDR3 reads CASSLTGMNQPQHF. For the CDR3, the DNA is TGTGCCAGCAGCTTGACCGGTATGAATCAGCCCCAGCATTTT.

The chain combines TRBV7-9 with TRBJ1-2; 9 nucleotides line up with TRBD1. This CDR3 has 14 amino acids. CDR1 and CDR2 (germline): SEHNR, FQNEAQ (reference sequence). After removal of 5 bases from V and 2 bases from J, the junction contained 3 bases not matched to a gene. CDR3 loop: CASSAGQGNYGYTF. Here the CDR3 DNA reads TGTGCCAGCAGCGCCGGACAGGGGAACTATGGCTACACCTTC.

V and J are TRBV28 and TRBJ1-2; D may be TRBD1 (5 bases). Trimming stripped 6 bases from V and 3 bases from J, with 11 bases between. Germline-derived CDR1 and CDR2 are MDHEN and SYDVKM. The CDR3 runs to 13 residues. CDR3: CASSMGPYYGYTF. CDR3 coding DNA: TGTGCCAGCAGCATGGGACCTTACTATGGCTACACCTTC.

This chain links TRBV2 with TRBJ1-2; D remains ambiguous. V was clipped by 5 bases and J by 3 bases, with 16 bases between them. Germline V CDR1 and CDR2: SNHLY, FYNNEI. The CDR3 is 15 amino acids. The DNA of the CDR3 is TGTGCCAGCAGTCCCAGCCCTCAGAATTACTATGGCTACACCTTC. Protein: CASSPSPQNYYGYTF.

This chain connects TRBV4-2 to TRBJ2-7, with no clear D. This CDR3 spans 15 amino acids. The V end was cut by 1 base, the J end by 0 bases, with 10 bases between. CDR1 and CDR2 from the germline V gene are LGHNA and YNFKEQ. CDR3 sequence: CASSQATSPSYEQYF. The CDR3, as DNA: TGTGCCAGCAGCCAAGCGACCAGTCCCTCCTACGAGCAGTACTTC.

This clone has just one count. V gene TRBV14 combines with J gene TRBJ2-7; 9 positions match TRBD1. The germline V gene has CDR1 SGHDN and CDR2 FVKESK. The V and J ends lost 3 bases and 4 bases, in that order; junction bases with no gene match: 13. CDR3 size: 17 residues. The CDR3 sequence is CASSQVRRGQGRYEQYF. The DNA for the CDR3 is TGTGCCAGCAGCCAGGTCCGGAGGGGACAGGGCAGGTACGAGCAGTACTTC.

The genes are TRBV7-3 and TRBJ1-1, with 7 bases aligning to TRBD1. CDR3 length: 13 amino acids. The trim removed 5 bases at V and 5 bases at J, leaving 5 bases unmatched. Germline V lookup: CDR1 SGHTA, CDR2 FQGTGA. The CDR3 region is CASSPGTVTEAFF. For the CDR3, the DNA is TGTGCCAGCAGCCCCGGGACAGTAACTGAAGCTTTCTTT.

J is TRBJ1-6 and V is TRBV6-5, with D hard to call. With 2 bases removed from V and 9 bases from J, the gap between germline ends came to 11 bases. Germline V gives CDR1 MNHEY, CDR2 SVGAGI. CDR3 length: 14 amino acids. The CDR3 DNA reads as TGTGCCAGCAGTTACCTCTTTGAGGGTTCACCCCTCCACTTT. Its protein product is CASSYLFEGSPLHF.

The V gene is TRBV7-9, the J gene TRBJ1-3; D remains ambiguous. The ends were cut back, 3 bases at V and 4 bases at J, with 7 bases in the middle. Germline assignment: CDR1 SEHNR and CDR2 FQNEAQ (reference sequence). There are 13 residues in the CDR3. CDR3 coding DNA: TGTGCCAGCAGCTTGTTACCCGGAAACACCATATATTTT. Translated: CASSLLPGNTIYF.

The chain employs TRBV19 and TRBJ1-1; D possibly corresponds to TRBD1 (6 bases). Germline V lookup: CDR1 LNHDA, CDR2 SQIVND (reference sequence). The CDR3 sequence is 13 residues long. V lost 10 bases, J lost 5 bases, and 17 bases lay in between. Here the CDR3 reads CATLWRGATEAFF. CDR3 DNA: TGTGCCACTCTCTGGCGGGGGGCAACTGAAGCTTTCTTT.

The chain couples TRBV29-1 to TRBJ1-6, with D tentatively TRBD1 (5 bases). This CDR3 region has 16 residues. CDR1 and CDR2 from the germline V gene are SQVTM and ANQGSEA. V was pared by 0 bases and J by 9 bases, with 18 bases between. The CDR3 nucleotides read TGCAGCGTTGAAGAGGGCCCCGGGACGAGCTGTTCACCCCTCCACTTT. Translating it yields CSVEEGPGTSCSPLHF.

This clone was picked up one time. In nucleotides, the CDR3 is TGTGCCAGCAGCGCAGGGGGTAGGAGTGAAGCTTTCTTT. It encodes CASSAGGRSEAFF. This sequence joins TRBV9 and TRBJ1-1; 7 positions agree with TRBD1. CDR3 length equals 13 residues. Germline CDR1 reads SGDLS; CDR2 reads YYNGEE. Germline trimming cut 3 bases from V and 7 bases from J; bases unmatched to any gene: 6.

The chain recombines TRBV7-9 with TRBJ2-7, with 7 bases that match TRBD1. The CDR3 totals 15 residues. Trimming cost V 1 base and J 2 bases; bases outside gene matches: 5. CDR1 and CDR2 from the germline V gene are SEHNR and FQNEAQ (reference sequence). CDR3 in amino acids: CASSLGLQGAYEQYF. The CDR3 DNA reads TGTGCCAGCAGCTTAGGCCTGCAGGGGGCCTACGAGCAGTACTTC.

This rearrangement joins TRBV6-6 to TRBJ1-3, with 11 positions matching TRBD1. The CDR3 loop spans 16 amino acids. After removal of 4 bases from V and 6 bases from J, the junction contained 8 bases not matched to a gene. In germline, CDR1 is MNHNY, CDR2 SVGAGI (reference sequence). CDR3 bases: TGTGCCAGCAGTTCCACCGGGACAGGGGGATCAAACACCATATATTTT. Translated, it gives CASSSTGTGGSNTIYF.

The chain uses TRBV19 and TRBJ2-3, with D tentatively TRBD1 or TRBD2 (5 bases each). Trimming removed 6 bases at V and 3 bases at J, with 13 bases between. Germline V gene data show CDR1 as LNHDA and CDR2 as SQIVND (reference sequence). The CDR3 covers 14 residues. The CDR3 region has the DNA TGTGCCAGTAGGGGGCCGGGGACGACAGATACGCAGTATTTT. Amino acids: CASRGPGTTDTQYF.

The V and J genes are TRBV5-4 and TRBJ2-7; 7 bases line up with TRBD1. CDR1 and CDR2 (germline): SGHNT, YYREEE (reference sequence). There are 15 residues in the CDR3. The J segment lost 2 bases and the V segment lost 4 bases, leaving 9 bases of the junction unmatched. DNA of the CDR3: TGTGCCAGCAGCCCCGAGACAGGGTACCCCTACGAGCAGTACTTC. Translating gives CASSPETGYPYEQYF.

The V call is TRBV29-1, the J call TRBJ1-2; unclear D gene. Germline-derived CDR1 and CDR2 are SQVTM and ANQGSEA. The CDR3 contains 14 residues. The V end was cut by 1 base, the J end by 4 bases, with 13 bases between. CDR3 residues: CSVEVLEVAYGYTF. DNA of the CDR3: TGCAGCGTTGAAGTTCTCGAGGTGGCCTATGGCTACACCTTC.

The rearrangement joins TRBV10-2 to TRBJ1-3; no reliable D call. Germline V lookup: CDR1 WSHSY, CDR2 SAAADI. The CDR3 has 12 residues. Trimming took 8 bases from V and 0 from J, leaving 5 bases between them. CDR3 DNA: TGCGCCAGCTCTCCCTCTGGAAACACCATATATTTT. Its translation: CASSPSGNTIYF.

The chain recombines TRBV6-1 with TRBJ1-3, with D unclear. V was cut by 2 bases and J by 0 bases, with 11 bases left in between. The CDR3 runs to 16 residues. Germline CDR1 is MNHNS and CDR2 is SASEGT. DNA of the CDR3: TGTGCCAGCAGTGAACACGTCCGCGTCTCTGGAAACACCATATATTTT. Protein: CASSEHVRVSGNTIYF.

This chain links TRBV7-8 with TRBJ2-7; D call uncertain. The V and J ends lost 0 bases and 4 bases respectively, with 4 bases between them. The germline gives CDR1 SGHVS, CDR2 FQNEAQ. There are 12 residues in the CDR3. The CDR3 reads CASSLATYEQYF. For the CDR3, the DNA is TGTGCCAGCAGCTTAGCGACTTACGAGCAGTACTTC.

The V and J genes are TRBV6-4 and TRBJ1-1; TRBD1 is a possible D gene (6 bases). V was shortened by 3 bases and J by 7 bases, with 15 bases between the two germline ends. CDR3 size: 14 residues. Germline V CDR1 and CDR2: MRHNA, SNTAGT. The CDR3, as DNA: TGTGCCAGCAGTGAAAATGTAGGGGGGGGTGAAGCTTTCTTT. It yields the protein CASSENVGGGEAFF.

The chain joins TRBV5-1 to TRBJ2-7; D possibly corresponds to TRBD2 (6 bases). The CDR3 length is 15 residues. Germline CDR1 and CDR2: SGHRS and YFSETQ. V was cut by 2 bases and J by 2 bases, with 14 bases left in between. For the CDR3, the DNA is TGCGCCAGCAGCTTATTGGAGGGGCGAACCTACGAGCAGTACTTC. It yields the protein CASSLLEGRTYEQYF.

The gene calls are TRBV5-4 and TRBJ2-3; 12 nucleotides line up with TRBD2. With 2 bases clipped from V and 6 bases from J, the junction kept 4 bases outside the gene matches. CDR3 length equals 15 residues. The germline V gene has CDR1 SGHNT and CDR2 YYREEE (reference sequence). CDR3 nucleotides: TGTGCCAGCAGCTTACTAGCGGGGGGCCGGGATACGCAGTATTTT. Translation: CASSLLAGGRDTQYF.

This chain connects TRBV14 to TRBJ1-6; D remains ambiguous. Germline V gene sequence: CDR1 SGHDN, CDR2 FVKESK. The CDR3 covers 16 residues. V was clipped by 1 base and J by 5 bases, with 12 bases between them. The CDR3 DNA sequence: TGTGCCAGCAGCCAAGTAGGAGGTTTCAATAATTCACCCCTCCACTTT. Translation gives CASSQVGGFNNSPLHF.